What follows is one TCR beta chain and its context. In the authors' methods: For the immunoSEQ data, sequences were junction-only without quality scores, so filtering differed. Produced via immunoSEQ multiplex PCR; TCRdb's table is partial and in-frame only. The V and J calls and clone size were taken over from that table, and D and trimming were inferred from the DNA. This sample has roughly 1.4 million clones, with approximately 98.5% found just once. The data derive from a study of shared clonotypes between healthy human individuals. At the level of the study: With ages of 18 to 49, the donors were a couple of women and a few men.

The study enrolled healthy HIV-negative adults without recent acute infections or vaccinations as donors. Each sample came from a Caucasian adult donor living in Nashville, Tennessee. Germline CDR1 and CDR2: LNHDA and SQIVND (reference sequence). V lost 2 bases to trimming and J lost 5 bases; unmatched junction nucleotides: 5. The CDR3 runs 15 residues. This clonotype originated in a man aged 25 to 45 in good health. Sequencing was done on a sample of naive CD4+ T cells sorted from blood. Subset noted: CD45RA+ positively selected. This rearrangement joins TRBV19 to TRBJ2-7; the match to TRBD2 covers 11 bases. This CDR3 is CASSIPSGRIDEQYF. Here the CDR3 DNA reads TGTGCCAGTAGTATACCTAGCGGGAGGATCGACGAGCAGTACTTC.